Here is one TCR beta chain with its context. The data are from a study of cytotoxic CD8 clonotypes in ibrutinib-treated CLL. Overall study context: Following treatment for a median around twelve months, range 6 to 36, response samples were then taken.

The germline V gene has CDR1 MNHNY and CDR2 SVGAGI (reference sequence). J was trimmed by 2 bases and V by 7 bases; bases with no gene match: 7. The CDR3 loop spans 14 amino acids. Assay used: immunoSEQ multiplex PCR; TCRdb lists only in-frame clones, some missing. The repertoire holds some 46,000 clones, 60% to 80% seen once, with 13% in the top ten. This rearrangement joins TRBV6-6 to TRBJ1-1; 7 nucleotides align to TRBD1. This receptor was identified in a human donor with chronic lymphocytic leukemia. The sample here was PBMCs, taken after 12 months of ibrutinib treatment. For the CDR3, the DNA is TGTGCCAGCACGGAGGGGGCGATTAACACTGAAGCTTTCTTT. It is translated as CASTEGAINTEAFF.